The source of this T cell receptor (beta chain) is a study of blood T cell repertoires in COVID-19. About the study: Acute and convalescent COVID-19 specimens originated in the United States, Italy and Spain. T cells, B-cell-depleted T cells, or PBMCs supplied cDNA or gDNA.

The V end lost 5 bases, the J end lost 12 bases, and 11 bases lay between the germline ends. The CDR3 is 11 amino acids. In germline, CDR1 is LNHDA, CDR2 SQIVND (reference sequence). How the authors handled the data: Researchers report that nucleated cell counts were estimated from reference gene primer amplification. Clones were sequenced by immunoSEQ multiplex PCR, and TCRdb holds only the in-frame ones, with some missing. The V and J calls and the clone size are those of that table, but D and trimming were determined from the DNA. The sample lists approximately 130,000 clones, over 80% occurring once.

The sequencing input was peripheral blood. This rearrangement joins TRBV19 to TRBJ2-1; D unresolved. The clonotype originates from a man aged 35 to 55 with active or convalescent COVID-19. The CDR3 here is CASSSTRRQFF. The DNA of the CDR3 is TGTGCCAGTAGTTCGACTCGGAGGCAGTTCTTC.